This T cell receptor (beta chain) was retrieved from a study of early T cells in non-severe SARS-CoV-2 infection. From germline, CDR1 is MNHNY and CDR2 SVGAGI (reference sequence). The CDR3 spans 13 residues. Unmatched junction bases numbered 5, after V lost 2 bases and J lost 8 bases. TCRdb processed the 5' RACE reads anew with MiXCR; each CDR3 protein has one entry. The repertoire includes tens of thousands of distinct CDR3 sequences, approximately 12% of them detected once, and 1% to 1.5% sits in the top ten. Sequenced here: whole blood, sampled at baseline. This TCR was recovered from an adult who was a healthcare worker with PCR-confirmed SARS-CoV-2 infection or an uninfected control (not recorded which). The donor label of this sample is uncertain. The chain has TRBV6-6 and TRBJ1-2; 7 nucleotides agree with TRBD1. CDR3 bases: TGTGCCAGCAGTTACCTCGACAGGGAAGGCTACACCTTC. This codes for CASSYLDREGYTF.